The sequence of this T cell receptor beta chain was determined in a study of shared clonotypes between healthy human individuals (dated by TCRdb to about 2020). Background on the whole study: The cohort included three men and a couple of women between 18 and 49 years of age. For each donor, CD4 naive and CD4 memory were each given three plates, CD8 naive was given two plates, and CD8 memory was given one plate. To estimate repertoire size and how much clonotypes are shared between individuals, the study performed deep sequencing of blood TCR repertoires from a few healthy adults. To increase sequencing depth and limit assay-specific biases, TCR repertoire library preparation and sequencing were carried out by different laboratories using diverse techniques. Each donor's leukapheresis produced roughly between about 0.9 and 9.5 billion PBMCs. Broader findings and caveats from the paper: Around 5.4% of naive CD4, around 4% of naive CD8, about 2.5% of memory CD4, and approximately 0.4% of memory CD8 clonotypes were shared across a few donors. The genetic and exposure-history diversity represented was limited by the small number of donors. Rarefaction of sorted-subset datasets indicated incomplete sequencing despite the large sequencing depth. Sampling was restricted to blood, and TCR repertoires in tissue are likely to differ from TCR repertoires in blood. Pairwise subsampling led to the expectation that sequencing depth would affect the degree of clonotype sharing among donors. Estimated clonotype richness was generally larger for naive than for memory subsets. Clonotypes shared by all four sorted-subset donors showed higher generation probabilities than non-shared clonotypes.

As to this clone: Its recognized antigen is unknown. Base qualities are not recorded, but no much larger clone differs from it by a single base.

The donors were healthy, HIV-negative adults with no recently reported acute infections or vaccinations. Every donor was a Caucasian adult living in Nashville, Tennessee, USA. CD4+ T cells were enriched by magnetic negative selection; naive cells were then positively selected on CD45RA, and the negative fraction formed the memory subset. Blood was obtained by leukapheresis, after which PBMCs were separated by Ficoll-Histopaque density gradient centrifugation and cryopreserved in liquid nitrogen vapor phase. Purity and quantity of every magnetically sorted T cell population were checked by analytical flow cytometry. Genomic DNA was isolated from every sorted fraction and measured by UV absorbance on a Nanodrop 2000c. Using the deep immunoSEQ assay, TCR CDR3 regions were amplified from genomic DNA by multiplex PCR. Extracted genomic DNA from each cell subset was spread evenly across all wells of several immunoSEQ 96-well plates, with each plate serving as a replicate. For sorted subsets, 150 to 250 ng genomic DNA, equal to tens of thousands of T cell genomes, was loaded into each replicate PCR. The purified libraries were quantified using a Qubit 3.0 fluorometer, sized with a Bioanalyzer 2100, and then quantified again using the KAPA Library Quantification kit. Each immunoSEQ 96-well plate was sequenced on its own single-read 150-cycle Illumina NextSeq 550 flow cell. The source study handled its data this way. Because the immunoSEQ output held only junctional sequences and lacked quality scores, the filtering could not match the filtering applied to full-length reads. Sequences were annotated with PyIR, a Python wrapper for IgBLAST v1.9, using IMGT germline references to assign V/J genes and CDR3. Reads were filtered out if the reads had weak V/J assignments (E-value above 1e-6), no CDR3, stop codons, out-of-frame junctions, or ambiguous translated residues. V3J clonotypes were defined as sequences sharing the same inferred V gene, J gene, and CDR3 amino acid sequence. To compute the percentage overlap between repertoires, the number of shared unique clonotypes was divided by the size of the smaller repertoire. RTK rarefaction, the Chao1 estimator, and Recon v2.1 estimates of unobserved clonotypes were used to assess repertoire richness. Generation probabilities were computed with OLGA for all TCRbeta clonotypes obtained by the gDNA method from a few donors. TCRdb obtained this table from immuneACCESS and retained in-frame rearrangements with V and J assigned. These tables miss some clones; where compared with another copy, unresolved V genes account for less than half of the shortfall, and the remainder is unexplained. V, J and clone size were drawn from that table, and D and trimming were deduced from the DNA. In all, the sample holds a few million clones, and around 94% of those were seen once. The biggest ten clones account for about 0.13% of the sample.

Trimming leaves V shorter by 5 bases and J shorter by 3 bases, with the junction holding 7 bases beyond the gene matches. Including the terminal cysteine and phenylalanine, the CDR3 comprises 17 residues. Kept here is only the CDR3 DNA, which spans 51 bases and is read in frame from base 1. CDR1 is given as MNHEY and CDR2 as SMNVEV, both from the germline V gene (reference sequence). The chain couples TRBV27 to TRBJ1-6; TRBD1 lines up with 10 middle nucleotides. The sequencing input was naive CD4+ T cells sorted from blood. Explained via the paper, the cell subset or site label denotes: CD45RA+ positively selected. This receptor was identified in a man aged 18 to 29 in good health. DNA sequence: TGTGCCAGCAGTGTAGACAGGGGGCGATACTATAATTCACCCCTCCACTTT. It translates to CASSVDRGRYYNSPLHF.